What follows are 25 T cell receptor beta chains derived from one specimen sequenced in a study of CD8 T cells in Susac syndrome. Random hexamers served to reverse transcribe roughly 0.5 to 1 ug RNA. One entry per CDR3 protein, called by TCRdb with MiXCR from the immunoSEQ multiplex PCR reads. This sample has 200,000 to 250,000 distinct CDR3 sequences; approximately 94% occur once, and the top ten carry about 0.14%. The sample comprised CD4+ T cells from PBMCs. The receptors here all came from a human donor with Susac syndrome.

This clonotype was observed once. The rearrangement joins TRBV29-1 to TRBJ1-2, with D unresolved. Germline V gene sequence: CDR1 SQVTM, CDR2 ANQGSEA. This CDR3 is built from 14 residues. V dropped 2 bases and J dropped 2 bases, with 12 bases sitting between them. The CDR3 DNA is TGCAGCGTTGAACGGGTTGAGGAAAACTATGGCTACACCTTC. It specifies CSVERVEENYGYTF.

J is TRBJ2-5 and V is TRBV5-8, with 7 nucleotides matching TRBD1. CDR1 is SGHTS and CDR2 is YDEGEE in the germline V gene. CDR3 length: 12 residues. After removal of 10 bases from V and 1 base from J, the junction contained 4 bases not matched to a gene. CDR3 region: CAGDRVQETQYF. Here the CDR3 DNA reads TGTGCCGGTGACAGGGTCCAAGAGACCCAGTACTTC.

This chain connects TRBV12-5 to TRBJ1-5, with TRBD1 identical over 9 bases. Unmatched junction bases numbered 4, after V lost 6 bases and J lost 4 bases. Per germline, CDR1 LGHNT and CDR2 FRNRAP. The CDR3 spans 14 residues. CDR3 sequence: CASGLTGGNQPQHF. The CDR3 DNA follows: TGTGCTAGTGGCCTGACAGGGGGAAATCAGCCCCAGCATTTT.

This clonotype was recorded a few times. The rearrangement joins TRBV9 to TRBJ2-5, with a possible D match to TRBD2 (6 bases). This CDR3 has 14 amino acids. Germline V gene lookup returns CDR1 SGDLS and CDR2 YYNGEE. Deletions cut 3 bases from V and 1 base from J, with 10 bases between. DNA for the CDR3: TGTGCCAGCAGCGCCGGGACTGCCCAAGAGACCCAGTACTTC. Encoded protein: CASSAGTAQETQYF.

The DNA of the CDR3 is TGTGCCAGCAGCCACGGGAGTTCGTTTTCCCCCCAGCATTTT. This gives the protein CASSHGSSFSPQHF. The gene calls are TRBV7-9 and TRBJ1-5; D remains ambiguous. The length of the CDR3 is 14 residues. Per the germline V gene, CDR1 is SEHNR and CDR2 is FQNEAQ (reference sequence). Trimming cost V 5 bases and J 10 bases, with 18 bases left between them.

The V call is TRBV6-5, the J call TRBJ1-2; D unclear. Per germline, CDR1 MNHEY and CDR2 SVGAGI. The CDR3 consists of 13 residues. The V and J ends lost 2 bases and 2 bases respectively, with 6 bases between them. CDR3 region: CASSYGTNYGYTF. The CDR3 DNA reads TGTGCCAGCAGTTACGGAACGAACTATGGCTACACCTTC.

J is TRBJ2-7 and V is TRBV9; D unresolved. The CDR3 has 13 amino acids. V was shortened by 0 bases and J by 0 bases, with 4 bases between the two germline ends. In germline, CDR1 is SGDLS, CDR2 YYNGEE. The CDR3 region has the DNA TGTGCCAGCAGCGTAGGGGGCTCCTACGAGCAGTACTTC. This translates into CASSVGGSYEQYF.

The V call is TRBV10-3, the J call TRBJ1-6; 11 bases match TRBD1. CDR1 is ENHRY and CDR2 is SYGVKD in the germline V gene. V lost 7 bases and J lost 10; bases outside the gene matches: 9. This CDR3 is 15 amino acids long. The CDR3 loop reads CAIMSTGQGDSPLHF. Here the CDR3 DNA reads TGTGCCATCATGAGTACGGGACAGGGGGACTCACCCCTCCACTTT.

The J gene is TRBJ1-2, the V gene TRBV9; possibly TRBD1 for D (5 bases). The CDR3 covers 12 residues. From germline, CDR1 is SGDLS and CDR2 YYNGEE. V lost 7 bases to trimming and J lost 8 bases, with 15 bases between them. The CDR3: CASGGTRSGYTF. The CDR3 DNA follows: TGTGCCAGCGGGGGTACAAGATCGGGCTACACCTTC.

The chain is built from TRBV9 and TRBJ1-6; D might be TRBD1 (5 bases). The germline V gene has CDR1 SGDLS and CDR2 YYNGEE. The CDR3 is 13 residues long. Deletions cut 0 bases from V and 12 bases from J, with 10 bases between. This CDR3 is CASSVAGAGPLHF. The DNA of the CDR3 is TGTGCCAGCAGCGTAGCCGGGGCTGGACCCCTCCACTTT.

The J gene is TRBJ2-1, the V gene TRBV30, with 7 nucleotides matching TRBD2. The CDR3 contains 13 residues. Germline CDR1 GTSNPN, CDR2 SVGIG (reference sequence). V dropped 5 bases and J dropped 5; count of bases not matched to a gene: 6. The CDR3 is CAWGGGPNNEQFF. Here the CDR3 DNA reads TGTGCCTGGGGCGGGGGACCTAACAATGAGCAGTTCTTC.

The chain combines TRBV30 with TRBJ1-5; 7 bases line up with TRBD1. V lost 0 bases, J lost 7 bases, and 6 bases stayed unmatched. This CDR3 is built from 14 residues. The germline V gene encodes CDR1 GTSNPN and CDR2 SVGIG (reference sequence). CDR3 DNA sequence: TGTGCCTGGAGTGTAGGGGGCCTAGAGCAGCCCCAGCATTTT. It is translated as CAWSVGGLEQPQHF.

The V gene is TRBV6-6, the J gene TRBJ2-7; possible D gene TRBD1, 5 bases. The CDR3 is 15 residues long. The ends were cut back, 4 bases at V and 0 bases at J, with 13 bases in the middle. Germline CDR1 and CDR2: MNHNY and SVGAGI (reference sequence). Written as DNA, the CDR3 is TGTGCCAGCAGTTCACAGGCCCTTCCCTCCTACGAGCAGTACTTC. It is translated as CASSSQALPSYEQYF.

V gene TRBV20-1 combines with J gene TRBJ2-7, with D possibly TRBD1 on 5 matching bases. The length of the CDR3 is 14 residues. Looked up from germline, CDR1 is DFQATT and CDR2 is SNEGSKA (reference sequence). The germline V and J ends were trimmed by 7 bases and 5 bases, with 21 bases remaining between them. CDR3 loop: CSVLRNGIGDEQYF. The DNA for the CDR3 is TGCAGTGTGTTGAGGAATGGGATAGGGGACGAGCAGTACTTC.

CDR3 sequence: CSAIPSGGAYNEQFF. The CDR3 DNA sequence: TGCAGTGCTATTCCTAGCGGGGGAGCCTACAATGAGCAGTTCTTC. The rearrangement uses TRBV20-1 and TRBJ2-1; 10 bases fit TRBD2. Germline values: CDR1 DFQATT, CDR2 SNEGSKA (reference sequence). This CDR3 is built from 15 residues. V was pared by 4 bases and J by 2 bases, with 5 bases of the junction left unmatched.

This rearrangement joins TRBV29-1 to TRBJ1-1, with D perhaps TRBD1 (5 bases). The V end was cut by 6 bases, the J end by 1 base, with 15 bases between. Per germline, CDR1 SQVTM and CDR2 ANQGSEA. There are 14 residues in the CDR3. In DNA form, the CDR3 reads TGCAGCGTAAGGCGCGGGACGGAGAACACTGAAGCTTTCTTT. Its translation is CSVRRGTENTEAFF.

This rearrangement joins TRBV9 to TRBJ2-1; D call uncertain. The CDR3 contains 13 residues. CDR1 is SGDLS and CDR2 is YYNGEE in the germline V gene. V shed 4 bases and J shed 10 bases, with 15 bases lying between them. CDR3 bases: TGTGCCAGCAGCCCCACGGGCGAAGACGAGCAGTTCTTC. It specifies CASSPTGEDEQFF.

Here the CDR3 reads CASGPGQGYPLYGYTF. For the CDR3, the DNA is TGTGCCAGCGGACCGGGACAGGGGTACCCCCTCTATGGCTACACCTTC. V and J are TRBV6-2 or TRBV6-3 and TRBJ1-2; TRBD1 agrees at 10 bases. Germline loops: CDR1 MNHEY, CDR2 SVGEGT. The CDR3 contains 16 residues. The trim removed 8 bases at V and 4 bases at J, leaving 13 bases unmatched.

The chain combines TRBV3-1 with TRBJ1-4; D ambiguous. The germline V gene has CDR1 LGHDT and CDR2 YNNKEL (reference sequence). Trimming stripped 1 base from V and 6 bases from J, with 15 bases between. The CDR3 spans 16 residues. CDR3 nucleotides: TGTGCCAGCAGCCAAGTAGCAGCTCGTGGTGATGAAAAACTGTTTTTT. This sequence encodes CASSQVAARGDEKLFF.

The CDR3 is CASTGTGAGYTF. CDR3 coding DNA: TGTGCCAGCACCGGGACAGGGGCGGGCTACACCTTC. This chain connects TRBV6-5 to TRBJ1-2, with TRBD1 identical over 10 bases. Germline V gene sequence: CDR1 MNHEY, CDR2 SVGAGI. The CDR3 runs 12 residues. V was pared by 7 bases and J by 8 bases, with 4 bases of the junction left unmatched.

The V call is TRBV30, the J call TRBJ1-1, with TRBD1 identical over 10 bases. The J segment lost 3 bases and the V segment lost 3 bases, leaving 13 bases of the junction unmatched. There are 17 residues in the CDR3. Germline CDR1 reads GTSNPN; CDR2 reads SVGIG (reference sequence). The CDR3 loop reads CAWRNSDRGWGDTEAFF. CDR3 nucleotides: TGTGCCTGGAGGAATTCGGACAGGGGGTGGGGGGACACTGAAGCTTTCTTT.

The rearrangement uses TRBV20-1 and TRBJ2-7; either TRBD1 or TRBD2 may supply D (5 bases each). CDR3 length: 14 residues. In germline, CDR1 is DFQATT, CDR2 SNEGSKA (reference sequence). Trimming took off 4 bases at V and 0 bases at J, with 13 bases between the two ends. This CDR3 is CSANQGPISYEQYF. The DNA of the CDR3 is TGCAGTGCTAACCAGGGACCGATCTCCTACGAGCAGTACTTC.

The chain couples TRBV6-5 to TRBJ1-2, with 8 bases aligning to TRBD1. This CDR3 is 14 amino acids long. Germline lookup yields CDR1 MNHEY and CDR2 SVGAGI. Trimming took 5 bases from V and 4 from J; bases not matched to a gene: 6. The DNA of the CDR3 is TGTGCCAGCAGTCAAGGACAGGGATCCTATGGCTACACCTTC. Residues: CASSQGQGSYGYTF.

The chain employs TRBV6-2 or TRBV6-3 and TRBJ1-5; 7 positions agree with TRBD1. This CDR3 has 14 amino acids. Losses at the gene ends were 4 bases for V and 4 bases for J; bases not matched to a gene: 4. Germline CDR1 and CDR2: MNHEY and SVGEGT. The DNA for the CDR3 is TGTGCCAGCAGTTGGGACAGCTTAAATCAGCCCCAGCATTTT. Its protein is CASSWDSLNQPQHF.

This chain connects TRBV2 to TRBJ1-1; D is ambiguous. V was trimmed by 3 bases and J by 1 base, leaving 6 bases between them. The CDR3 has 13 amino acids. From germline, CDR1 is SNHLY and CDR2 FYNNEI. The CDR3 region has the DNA TGTGCCAGCAGTGACTTCGGGAACACTGAAGCTTTCTTT. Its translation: CASSDFGNTEAFF.